This T cell receptor (beta chain) stems from a study of control samples from healthy donors and cancer patients. This CDR3 has 12 residues. Germline CDR1 and CDR2: MNHEY and SVGEGT. V shed 1 base and J shed 4 bases, with 2 bases lying between them. TCRdb's table, derived via immunoSEQ multiplex PCR, lists solely in-frame clones and lacks some. The sample yields about 40,000 clones, around 87% seen once. The J gene is TRBJ1-3, the V gene TRBV6-2 or TRBV6-3; D is undetermined. The receptor's source is a woman aged 55 to 70 with lung cancer. Sequenced: PBMCs. The CDR3 DNA reads TGTGCCAGCAGTTACTACGGAAACACCATATATTTT. Residues: CASSYYGNTIYF.